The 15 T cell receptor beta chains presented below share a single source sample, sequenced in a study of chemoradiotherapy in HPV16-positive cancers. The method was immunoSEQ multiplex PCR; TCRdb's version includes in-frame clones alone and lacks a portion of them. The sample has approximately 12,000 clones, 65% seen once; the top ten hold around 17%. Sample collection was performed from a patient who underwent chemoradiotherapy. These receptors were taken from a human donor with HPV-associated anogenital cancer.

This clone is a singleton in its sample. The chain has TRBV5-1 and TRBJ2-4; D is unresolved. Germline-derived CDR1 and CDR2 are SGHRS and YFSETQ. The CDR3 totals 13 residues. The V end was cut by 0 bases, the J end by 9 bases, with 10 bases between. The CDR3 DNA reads TGCGCCAGCAGCTTGGTGATTAAGGGCATTCAGTACTTC. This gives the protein CASSLVIKGIQYF.

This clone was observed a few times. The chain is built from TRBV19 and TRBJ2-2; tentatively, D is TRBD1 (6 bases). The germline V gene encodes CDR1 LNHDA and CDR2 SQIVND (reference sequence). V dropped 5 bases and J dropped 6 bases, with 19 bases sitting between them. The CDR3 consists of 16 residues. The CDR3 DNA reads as TGTGCCAGTAGTCCTCTGGGGCAGGGGTTTCCCGGGGAGCTGTTTTTT. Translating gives CASSPLGQGFPGELFF.

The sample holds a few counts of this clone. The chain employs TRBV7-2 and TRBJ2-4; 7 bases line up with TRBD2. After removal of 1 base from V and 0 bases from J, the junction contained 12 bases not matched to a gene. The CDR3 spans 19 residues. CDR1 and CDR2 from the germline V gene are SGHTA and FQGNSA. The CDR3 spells CASSLGGSGPDLAKNIQYF. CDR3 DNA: TGTGCCAGCAGCTTAGGAGGTAGCGGGCCCGACCTAGCCAAAAACATTCAGTACTTC. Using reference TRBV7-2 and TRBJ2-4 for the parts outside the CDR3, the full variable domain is GAGVSQSPSNKVTEKGKDVELRCDPISGHTALYWYRQSLGQGLEFLIYFQGNSAPDKSGLPSDRFSAERTGGSVSTLTIQRTQQEDSAVYLCASSLGGSGPDLAKNIQYFGAGTRLSVL.

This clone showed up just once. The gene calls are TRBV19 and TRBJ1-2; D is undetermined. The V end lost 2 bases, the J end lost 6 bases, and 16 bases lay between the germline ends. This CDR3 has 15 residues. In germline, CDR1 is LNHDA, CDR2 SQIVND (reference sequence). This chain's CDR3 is CASSIRRRFRHGYTF. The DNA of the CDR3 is TGTGCCAGTAGTATACGTCGGAGGTTCAGACATGGCTACACCTTC.

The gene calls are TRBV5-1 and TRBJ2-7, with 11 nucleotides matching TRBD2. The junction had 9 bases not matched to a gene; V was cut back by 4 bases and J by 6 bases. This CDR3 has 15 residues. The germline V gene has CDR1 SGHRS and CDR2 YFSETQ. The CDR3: CASSPTSGGIREQYF. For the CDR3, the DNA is TGCGCCAGCAGCCCCACTAGCGGGGGTATTCGCGAGCAGTACTTC.

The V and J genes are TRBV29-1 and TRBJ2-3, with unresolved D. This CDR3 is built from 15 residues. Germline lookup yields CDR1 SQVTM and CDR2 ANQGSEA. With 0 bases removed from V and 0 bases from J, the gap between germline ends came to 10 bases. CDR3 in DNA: TGCAGCGTTGAAGATTACGGCGGTAGCACAGATACGCAGTATTTT. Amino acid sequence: CSVEDYGGSTDTQYF.

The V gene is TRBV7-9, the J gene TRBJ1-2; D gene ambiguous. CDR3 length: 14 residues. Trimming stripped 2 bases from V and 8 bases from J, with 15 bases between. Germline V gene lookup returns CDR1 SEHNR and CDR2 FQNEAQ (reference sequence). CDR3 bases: TGTGCCAGCAGCTTATGGGTATATGGGGAGGGCTACACCTTC. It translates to CASSLWVYGEGYTF.

CDR3 residues: CASSEAAENEKLFF. The CDR3 nucleotides are TGTGCCAGCAGTGAAGCAGCCGAAAATGAAAAACTGTTTTTT. This chain links TRBV6-1 with TRBJ1-4; D gene ambiguous. The germline V gene encodes CDR1 MNHNS and CDR2 SASEGT. CDR3 length equals 14 residues. Trimming left V 0 bases short and J 5 bases short, with 7 bases between.

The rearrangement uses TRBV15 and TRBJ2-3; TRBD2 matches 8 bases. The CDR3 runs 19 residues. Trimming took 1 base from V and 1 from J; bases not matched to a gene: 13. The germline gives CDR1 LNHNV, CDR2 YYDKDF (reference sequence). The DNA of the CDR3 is TGTGCCACCAGCAGAGGCTGGTCGGCGGGGGGTTCAGGCACAGATACGCAGTATTTT. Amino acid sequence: CATSRGWSAGGSGTDTQYF.

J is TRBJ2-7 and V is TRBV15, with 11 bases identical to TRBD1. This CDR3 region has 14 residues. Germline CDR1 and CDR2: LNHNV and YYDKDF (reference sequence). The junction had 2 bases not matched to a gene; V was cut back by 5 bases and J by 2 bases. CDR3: CATSRDRGTYEQYF. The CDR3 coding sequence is TGTGCCACCAGCCGGGACAGGGGGACCTACGAGCAGTACTTC. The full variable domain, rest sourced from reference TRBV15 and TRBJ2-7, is DAMVIQNPRYQVTQFGKPVTLSCSQTLNHNVMYWYQQKSSQAPKLLFHYYDKDFNNEADTPDNFQSRRPNTSFCFLDIRSPGLGDTAMYLCATSRDRGTYEQYFGPGTRLTVT.

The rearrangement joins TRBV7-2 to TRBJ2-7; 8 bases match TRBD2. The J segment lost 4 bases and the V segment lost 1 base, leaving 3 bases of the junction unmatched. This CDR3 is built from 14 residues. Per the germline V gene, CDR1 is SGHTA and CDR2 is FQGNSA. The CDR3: CASSLDGGGYEQYF. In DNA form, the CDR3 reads TGTGCCAGCAGCTTAGATGGCGGGGGGTACGAGCAGTACTTC.

The CDR3 sequence: CASSSGPYNSPLHF. In nucleotides, the CDR3 is TGTGCCAGCTCCTCAGGCCCCTATAATTCACCCCTCCACTTT. This rearrangement joins TRBV6-1 to TRBJ1-6; D unresolved. The CDR3 spans 14 residues. The germline V gene encodes CDR1 MNHNS and CDR2 SASEGT. The V end lost 8 bases, the J end lost 2 bases, and 10 bases lay between the germline ends.

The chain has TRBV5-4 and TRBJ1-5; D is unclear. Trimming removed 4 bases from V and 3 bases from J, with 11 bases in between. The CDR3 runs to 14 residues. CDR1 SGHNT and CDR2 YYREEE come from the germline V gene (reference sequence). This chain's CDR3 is CASSPALSNQPQHF. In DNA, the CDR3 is TGTGCCAGCAGCCCTGCCCTATCCAATCAGCCCCAGCATTTT.

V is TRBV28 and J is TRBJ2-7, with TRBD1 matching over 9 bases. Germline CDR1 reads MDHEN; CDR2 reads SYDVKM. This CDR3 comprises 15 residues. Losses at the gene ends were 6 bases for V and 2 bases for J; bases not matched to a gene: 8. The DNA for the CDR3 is TGTGCCAGCAGGTCCTTGGGACAGGGTCCCTACGAGCAGTACTTC. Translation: CASRSLGQGPYEQYF.

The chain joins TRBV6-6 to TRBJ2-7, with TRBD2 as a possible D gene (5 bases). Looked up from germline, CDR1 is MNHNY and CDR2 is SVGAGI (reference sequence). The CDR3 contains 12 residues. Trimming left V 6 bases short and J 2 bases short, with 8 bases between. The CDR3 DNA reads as TGTGCCAGCAGCCGGGGAGCCTACGAGCAGTACTTC. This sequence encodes CASSRGAYEQYF.